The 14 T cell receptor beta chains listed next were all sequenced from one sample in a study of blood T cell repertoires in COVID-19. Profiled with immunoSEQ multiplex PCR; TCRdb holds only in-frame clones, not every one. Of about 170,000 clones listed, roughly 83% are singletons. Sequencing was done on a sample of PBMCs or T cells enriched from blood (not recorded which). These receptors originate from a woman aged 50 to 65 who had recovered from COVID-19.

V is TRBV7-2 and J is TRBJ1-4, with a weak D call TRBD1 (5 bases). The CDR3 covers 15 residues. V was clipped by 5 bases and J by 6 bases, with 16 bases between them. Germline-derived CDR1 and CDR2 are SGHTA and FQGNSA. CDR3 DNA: TGTGCCAGCAGCACCCAGACAGCCGGAGATGAAAAACTGTTTTTT. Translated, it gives CASSTQTAGDEKLFF.

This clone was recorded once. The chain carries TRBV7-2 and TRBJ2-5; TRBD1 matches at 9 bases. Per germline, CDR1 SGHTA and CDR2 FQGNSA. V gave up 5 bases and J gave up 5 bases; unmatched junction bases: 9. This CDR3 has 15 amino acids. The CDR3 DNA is TGTGCCAGCAGCCTAGGTTACAGGGGGCAGGAGACCCAGTACTTC. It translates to CASSLGYRGQETQYF.

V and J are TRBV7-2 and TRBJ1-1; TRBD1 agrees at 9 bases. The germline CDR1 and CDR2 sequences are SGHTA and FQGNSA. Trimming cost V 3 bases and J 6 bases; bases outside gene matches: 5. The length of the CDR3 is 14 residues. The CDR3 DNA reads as TGTGCCAGCAGCTTTGACAGGGGGGCCCCTGAAGCTTTCTTT. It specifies CASSFDRGAPEAFF. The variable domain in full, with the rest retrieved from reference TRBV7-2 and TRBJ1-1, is GAGVSQSPSNKVTEKGKDVELRCDPISGHTALYWYRQSLGQGLEFLIYFQGNSAPDKSGLPSDRFSAERTGGSVSTLTIQRTQQEDSAVYLCASSFDRGAPEAFFGQGTRLTVV.

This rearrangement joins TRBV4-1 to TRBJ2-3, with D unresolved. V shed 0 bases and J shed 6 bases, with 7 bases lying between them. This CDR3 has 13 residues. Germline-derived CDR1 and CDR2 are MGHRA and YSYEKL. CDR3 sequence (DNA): TGCGCCAGCAGCCAAGATATTCCCGATACGCAGTATTTT. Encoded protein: CASSQDIPDTQYF.

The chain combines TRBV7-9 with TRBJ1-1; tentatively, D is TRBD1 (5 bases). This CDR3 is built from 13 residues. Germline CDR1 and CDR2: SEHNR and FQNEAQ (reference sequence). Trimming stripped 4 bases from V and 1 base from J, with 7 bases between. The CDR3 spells CASSSQGNTEAFF. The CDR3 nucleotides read TGTGCCAGCAGCTCCCAGGGGAACACTGAAGCTTTCTTT.

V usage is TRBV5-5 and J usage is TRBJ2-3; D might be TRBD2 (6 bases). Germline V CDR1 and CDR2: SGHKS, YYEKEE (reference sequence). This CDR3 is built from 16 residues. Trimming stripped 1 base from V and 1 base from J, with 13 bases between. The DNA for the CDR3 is TGTGCCAGCAGCTTGAGAGGCGGGACGGGCACAGATACGCAGTATTTT. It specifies CASSLRGGTGTDTQYF.

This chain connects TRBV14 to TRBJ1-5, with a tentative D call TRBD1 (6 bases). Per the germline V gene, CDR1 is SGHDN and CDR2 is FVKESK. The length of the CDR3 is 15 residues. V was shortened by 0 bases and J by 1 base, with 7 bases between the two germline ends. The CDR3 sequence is CASSQDQGSNQPQHF. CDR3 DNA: TGTGCCAGCAGCCAAGATCAGGGGAGCAATCAGCCCCAGCATTTT. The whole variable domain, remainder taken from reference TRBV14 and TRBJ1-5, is EAGVTQFPSHSVIEKGQTVTLRCDPISGHDNLYWYRRVMGKEIKFLLHFVKESKQDESGMPNNRFLAERTGGTYSTLKVQPAELEDSGVYFCASSQDQGSNQPQHFGDGTRLSIL.

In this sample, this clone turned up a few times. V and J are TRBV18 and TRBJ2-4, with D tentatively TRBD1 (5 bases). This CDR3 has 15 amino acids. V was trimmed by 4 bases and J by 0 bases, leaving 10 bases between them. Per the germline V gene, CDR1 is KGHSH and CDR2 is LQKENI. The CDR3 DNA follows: TGTGCCAGCTCACAGTCAGGGATAGCCAAAAACATTCAGTACTTC. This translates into CASSQSGIAKNIQYF.

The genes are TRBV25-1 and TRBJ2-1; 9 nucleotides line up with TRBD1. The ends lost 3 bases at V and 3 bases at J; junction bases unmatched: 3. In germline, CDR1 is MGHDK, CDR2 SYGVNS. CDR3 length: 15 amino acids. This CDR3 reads CASSERTGVYNEQFF. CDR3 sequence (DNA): TGTGCCAGCAGTGAGCGGACAGGGGTCTACAATGAGCAGTTCTTC. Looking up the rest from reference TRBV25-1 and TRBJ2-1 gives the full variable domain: EADIYQTPRYLVIGTGKKITLECSQTMGHDKMYWYQQDPGMELHLIHYSYGVNSTEKGDLSSESTVSRIRTEHFPLTLESARPSHTSQYLCASSERTGVYNEQFFGPGTRLTVL.

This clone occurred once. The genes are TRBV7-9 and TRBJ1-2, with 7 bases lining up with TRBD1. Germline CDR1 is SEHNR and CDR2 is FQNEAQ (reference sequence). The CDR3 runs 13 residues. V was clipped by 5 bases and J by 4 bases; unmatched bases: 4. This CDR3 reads CASSLGQVYGYTF. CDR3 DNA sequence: TGTGCCAGCAGCCTCGGACAGGTCTATGGCTACACCTTC.

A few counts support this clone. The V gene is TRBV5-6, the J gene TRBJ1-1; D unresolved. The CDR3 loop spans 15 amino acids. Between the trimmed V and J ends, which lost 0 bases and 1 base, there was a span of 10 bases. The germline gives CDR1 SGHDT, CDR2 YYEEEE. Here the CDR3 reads CASSLEFGGNTEAFF. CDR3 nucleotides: TGTGCCAGCAGCTTGGAATTCGGAGGGAACACTGAAGCTTTCTTT.

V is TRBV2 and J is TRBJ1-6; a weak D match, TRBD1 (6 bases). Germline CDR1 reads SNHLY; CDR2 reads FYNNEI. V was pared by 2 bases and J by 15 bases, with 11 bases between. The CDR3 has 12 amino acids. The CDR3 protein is CASSETGRILHF. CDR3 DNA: TGTGCCAGCAGTGAAACAGGGAGAATCCTCCACTTT.

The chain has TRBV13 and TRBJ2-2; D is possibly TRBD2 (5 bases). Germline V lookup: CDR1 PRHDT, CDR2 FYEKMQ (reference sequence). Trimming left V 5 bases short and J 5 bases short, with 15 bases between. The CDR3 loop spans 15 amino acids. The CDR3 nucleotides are TGTGCCAGCAGCCGCTCCGGACGCGGGACCGGGGAGCTGTTTTTT. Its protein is CASSRSGRGTGELFF.

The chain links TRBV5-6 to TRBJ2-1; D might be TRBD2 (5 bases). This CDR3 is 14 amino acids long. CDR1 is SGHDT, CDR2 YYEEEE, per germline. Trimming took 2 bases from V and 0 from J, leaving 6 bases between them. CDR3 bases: TGTGCCAGCAGCTTAGGGAGCTCCTACAATGAGCAGTTCTTC. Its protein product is CASSLGSSYNEQFF. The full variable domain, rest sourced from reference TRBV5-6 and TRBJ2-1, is DAGVTQSPTHLIKTRGQQVTLRCSPKSGHDTVSWYQQALGQGPQFIFQYYEEEERQRGNFPDRFSGHQFPNYSSELNVNALLLGDSALYLCASSLGSSYNEQFFGPGTRLTVL.